Given below is one T cell receptor beta chain in context. The sample originates from a study of cytomegalovirus exposure and HLA in healthy donors. The PCR was carried out with 60 Vbeta primers and 13 Jbeta primers. Produced via immunoSEQ multiplex PCR; TCRdb's table is partial and in-frame only. The profile covers 100,000 to 150,000 clones, with approximately 84% appearing a single time and roughly 1.8% taken by the ten largest. V was clipped by 1 base and J by 3 bases, with 19 bases between them. This CDR3 contains 18 residues. Germline CDR1 and CDR2: SGHRS and YFSETQ. The specimen sequenced was PBMCs. This TCR was sampled from a woman in her thirties or forties in good health and CMV-seronegative. The chain uses TRBV5-1 and TRBJ2-2; D perhaps matches TRBD1 (6 bases). CDR3 loop: CASSLLRDVWTDTGELFF. CDR3 bases: TGCGCCAGCAGCTTGCTGAGGGACGTTTGGACAGACACCGGGGAGCTGTTTTTT.